A single sample is the source of the 23 T cell receptor beta chains below, sequenced in a study of OX40 agonist ivuxolimab in advanced cancers. Sequencing was performed with immunoSEQ multiplex PCR; in TCRdb, only in-frame clones are kept and a portion is missing. The table shows around 83,000 clones, with about four fifths occurring only once. This specimen was CD4+ or CD8+ T cells sorted from blood, taken in a trial of the OX40 agonist ivuxolimab. The receptors here all came from an adult with an advanced solid tumor such as melanoma, head and neck, liver or kidney cancer.

The CDR3 DNA reads as TGTGCCAGCAGCCCCCGGTGGGGGGTTAATTCACCCCTCCACTTT. Amino acid sequence: CASSPRWGVNSPLHF. The chain uses TRBV11-2 and TRBJ1-6; perhaps TRBD1 as D (5 bases). V lost 5 bases and J lost 6, with 14 bases in between. There are 15 residues in the CDR3. Per germline, CDR1 SGHAT and CDR2 FQNNGV. The full variable domain, its missing parts supplied by reference TRBV11-2 and TRBJ1-6, is EAGVAQSPRYKIIEKRQSVAFWCNPISGHATLYWYQQILGQGPKLLIQFQNNGVVDDSQLPKDRFSAERLKGVDSTLKIQPAKLEDSAVYLCASSPRWGVNSPLHFGNGTRLTVT.

The chain recombines TRBV5-1 with TRBJ2-2; 11 bases line up with TRBD2. This CDR3 spans 16 amino acids. Germline V gene data show CDR1 as SGHRS and CDR2 as YFSETQ. V lost 4 bases, J lost 3 bases, and 5 bases stayed unmatched. The CDR3 DNA is TGCGCCAGCAGCAAGGGACTAGCGGAGGACACCGGGGAGCTGTTTTTT. It yields the protein CASSKGLAEDTGELFF.

The chain combines TRBV19 with TRBJ1-5; TRBD1 matches at 8 bases. Losses at the gene ends were 3 bases for V and 4 bases for J; bases not matched to a gene: 11. This CDR3 region has 17 residues. Germline values: CDR1 LNHDA, CDR2 SQIVND (reference sequence). In DNA form, the CDR3 reads TGTGCCAGTAGTATCCGGACGGCCGGGACAGGAAATCAGCCCCAGCATTTT. Translating gives CASSIRTAGTGNQPQHF.

The rearrangement joins TRBV2 to TRBJ1-3; D is perhaps TRBD1 (5 bases). This CDR3 is 14 amino acids long. Germline V gene lookup returns CDR1 SNHLY and CDR2 FYNNEI. V was cut by 2 bases and J by 2 bases, with 7 bases left in between. The CDR3 protein is CASSERGTGNTIYF. The CDR3 DNA sequence: TGTGCCAGCAGTGAACGGGGGACTGGAAACACCATATATTTT. Looking up the rest from reference TRBV2 and TRBJ1-3 gives the full variable domain: EPEVTQTPSHQVTQMGQEVILRCVPISNHLYFYWYRQILGQKVEFLVSFYNNEISEKSEIFDDQFSVERPDGSNFTLKIRSTKLEDSAMYFCASSERGTGNTIYFGEGSWLTVV.

Only a few counts were recorded for this clone. V and J are TRBV7-9 and TRBJ2-7; D perhaps matches TRBD1 (6 bases). CDR3 length: 15 residues. Germline-derived CDR1 and CDR2 are SEHNR and FQNEAQ (reference sequence). V shed 5 bases and J shed 0 bases, with 14 bases lying between them. Here the CDR3 reads CASSPSAGDSYEQYF. DNA of the CDR3: TGTGCCAGCAGCCCCTCGGCAGGGGACTCCTACGAGCAGTACTTC.

J is TRBJ2-7 and V is TRBV5-4, with D tentatively TRBD2 (6 bases). Trimming shortened V by 4 bases and J by 9 bases, and 17 bases separated the two germline ends. Germline V gene data show CDR1 as SGHNT and CDR2 as YYREEE (reference sequence). The CDR3 consists of 13 residues. The CDR3 DNA sequence: TGTGCCAGCAGCCCGGGACTGTTCTTAGCGCAGTACTTC. Residues: CASSPGLFLAQYF.

This clone was detected only once. The chain joins TRBV7-3 to TRBJ2-3, with TRBD1 matching 8 bases. CDR3 size: 17 residues. Per germline, CDR1 SGHTA and CDR2 FQGTGA. The ends lost 3 bases at V and 3 bases at J; junction bases unmatched: 11. The CDR3 is CASSFSKLTGVTDTQYF. In DNA form, the CDR3 reads TGTGCCAGCAGCTTTTCCAAATTGACAGGGGTGACAGATACGCAGTATTTT.

The gene calls are TRBV7-6 and TRBJ2-1; 7 bases fit TRBD2. Trimming cost V 5 bases and J 13 bases; bases outside gene matches: 11. This CDR3 spans 13 amino acids. Germline-derived CDR1 and CDR2 are SGHVS and FNYEAQ. The CDR3 region has the DNA TGTGCCAGCAGCGAACGGCCGGGACTATTACAGTTCTTC. This gives the protein CASSERPGLLQFF.

In this sample, this clone turned up a few times. The chain couples TRBV5-1 to TRBJ2-5; 7 positions agree with TRBD1. The CDR3 extends over 15 amino acids. After removal of 1 base from V and 5 bases from J, the junction contained 8 bases not matched to a gene. Germline lookup yields CDR1 SGHRS and CDR2 YFSETQ. This CDR3 reads CASSLLQGTMETQYF. The CDR3 nucleotides are TGCGCCAGCAGCTTGTTACAGGGGACGATGGAGACCCAGTACTTC.

This clone has only a few counts. This chain's CDR3 is CASSEWDILHEQYF. The DNA for the CDR3 is TGTGCCAGCAGTGAATGGGACATTCTCCACGAGCAGTACTTC. The chain recombines TRBV25-1 with TRBJ2-7; D is possibly TRBD1 (6 bases). The V end was cut by 1 base, the J end by 5 bases, with 12 bases between. The CDR3 runs to 14 residues. Germline V gives CDR1 MGHDK, CDR2 SYGVNS.

V usage is TRBV19 and J usage is TRBJ1-1; D call uncertain. This CDR3 spans 12 amino acids. CDR1 LNHDA and CDR2 SQIVND come from the germline V gene (reference sequence). V lost 0 bases to trimming and J lost 10 bases, with 9 bases between them. The CDR3 coding sequence is TGTGCCAGTAGTATAGATGGGAGATCAGCTTTCTTT. This gives the protein CASSIDGRSAFF.

This clone was seen many times. The rearrangement uses TRBV5-1 and TRBJ1-1, with 7 nucleotides matching TRBD1. The CDR3 totals 14 residues. Germline lookup yields CDR1 SGHRS and CDR2 YFSETQ. Trimming cost V 1 base and J 0 bases; bases outside gene matches: 0. Here the CDR3 DNA reads TGCGCCAGCAGCTTGACAGGGGTGAACACTGAAGCTTTCTTT. It translates to CASSLTGVNTEAFF.

The V gene is TRBV7-3, the J gene TRBJ1-1, with 7 bases identical to TRBD1. CDR1 and CDR2 (germline): SGHTA, FQGTGA. This CDR3 is 14 amino acids long. V was pared by 2 bases and J by 2 bases, with 2 bases of the junction left unmatched. The CDR3 sequence: CASSLGQENTEAFF. The CDR3 bases are TGTGCCAGCAGCTTAGGACAGGAAAACACTGAAGCTTTCTTT.

The V call is TRBV29-1, the J call TRBJ2-1, with D perhaps being TRBD1 or TRBD2 (5 bases each). V shed 6 bases and J shed 3 bases, with 18 bases lying between them. Per germline, CDR1 SQVTM and CDR2 ANQGSEA. This CDR3 contains 15 residues. Here the CDR3 reads CSVSPGPRIYNEQFF. The CDR3 DNA sequence: TGCAGCGTCAGCCCGGGGCCAAGAATCTACAATGAGCAGTTCTTC.

This chain uses TRBV7-9 with TRBJ1-2; D unclear. V shed 5 bases and J shed 2 bases, with 9 bases lying between them. Germline V gene lookup returns CDR1 SEHNR and CDR2 FQNEAQ (reference sequence). The CDR3 runs to 13 residues. The CDR3 region has the DNA TGTGCCAGCAGCAATCCAGAAAACTATGGCTACACCTTC. Protein sequence: CASSNPENYGYTF.

The chain has TRBV27 and TRBJ2-7, with a possible D match to TRBD2 (7 bases). Germline CDR1 reads MNHEY; CDR2 reads SMNVEV (reference sequence). This CDR3 is 14 amino acids long. Trimming cost V 4 bases and J 7 bases, with 17 bases left between them. The CDR3 nucleotides are TGTGCCAGCAGTTCTCTCGGGGGGCCGGGAGAGCAGTACTTC. The encoded protein is CASSSLGGPGEQYF.

The rearrangement links TRBV11-2 to TRBJ1-2, with 8 nucleotides matching TRBD1. The CDR3 loop spans 15 amino acids. The germline CDR1 and CDR2 sequences are SGHAT and FQNNGV. The V gene end was trimmed by 1 base and the J gene end by 6 bases; junction bases not matched to a gene: 7. CDR3: CASSLALGTGHGYTF. The CDR3 nucleotides read TGTGCCAGCAGCTTAGCTCTGGGGACAGGACATGGCTACACCTTC.

The chain uses TRBV4-2 and TRBJ2-1; 13 bases are shared with TRBD2. Germline V gene data show CDR1 as LGHNA and CDR2 as YNFKEQ. This CDR3 has 16 residues. V lost 4 bases, J lost 5 bases, and 5 bases stayed unmatched. CDR3 residues: CASSLAGTSGDNEQFF. The CDR3 DNA reads as TGTGCCAGCAGCCTCGCCGGGACTAGCGGGGACAATGAGCAGTTCTTC.

This clone was observed a single time. J is TRBJ2-1 and V is TRBV7-9; 9 bases fit TRBD2. Germline trimming cut 5 bases from V and 5 bases from J; bases unmatched to any gene: 7. Germline CDR1 and CDR2: SEHNR and FQNEAQ (reference sequence). The CDR3 extends over 15 amino acids. Here the CDR3 reads CASSRPGLANNEQFF. For the CDR3, the DNA is TGTGCCAGCAGCCGCCCGGGACTAGCAAACAATGAGCAGTTCTTC.

The chain recombines TRBV4-2 with TRBJ2-1; possible D gene TRBD2, 6 bases. Germline-derived CDR1 and CDR2 are LGHNA and YNFKEQ. The CDR3 covers 15 residues. V was trimmed by 3 bases and J by 7 bases, leaving 16 bases between them. The CDR3 sequence: CASSQAGTGPNEQFF. CDR3 nucleotides: TGTGCCAGCAGCCAGGCCGGGACTGGCCCTAATGAGCAGTTCTTC.

J is TRBJ2-5 and V is TRBV6-5, with D perhaps given as TRBD1 or TRBD2 (5 bases each). Trimming stripped 6 bases from V and 4 bases from J, with 12 bases between. This CDR3 has 13 amino acids. The germline CDR1 and CDR2 sequences are MNHEY and SVGAGI. CDR3 nucleotide sequence: TGTGCCAGCAGCCCTACTAGGGGAGAGACCCAGTACTTC. Translating gives CASSPTRGETQYF.

The chain employs TRBV7-2 and TRBJ1-1; D is unclear. This CDR3 region has 14 residues. The germline CDR1 and CDR2 sequences are SGHTA and FQGNSA. V lost 4 bases and J lost 5, with 14 bases in between. CDR3 sequence (DNA): TGTGCCAGCAGCTCGACCCTAAGTTGGACTGAAGCTTTCTTT. It translates to CASSSTLSWTEAFF. The full variable domain, completed using reference TRBV7-2 and TRBJ1-1, is GAGVSQSPSNKVTEKGKDVELRCDPISGHTALYWYRQSLGQGLEFLIYFQGNSAPDKSGLPSDRFSAERTGGSVSTLTIQRTQQEDSAVYLCASSSTLSWTEAFFGQGTRLTVV.

This chain connects TRBV29-1 to TRBJ2-3; 7 bases agree with TRBD1. The length of the CDR3 is 12 residues. The V gene end was trimmed by 6 bases and the J gene end by 2 bases; junction bases not matched to a gene: 2. Per the germline V gene, CDR1 is SQVTM and CDR2 is ANQGSEA. The DNA of the CDR3 is TGCAGCGTCGGGACAGACACAGATACGCAGTATTTT. It yields the protein CSVGTDTDTQYF.